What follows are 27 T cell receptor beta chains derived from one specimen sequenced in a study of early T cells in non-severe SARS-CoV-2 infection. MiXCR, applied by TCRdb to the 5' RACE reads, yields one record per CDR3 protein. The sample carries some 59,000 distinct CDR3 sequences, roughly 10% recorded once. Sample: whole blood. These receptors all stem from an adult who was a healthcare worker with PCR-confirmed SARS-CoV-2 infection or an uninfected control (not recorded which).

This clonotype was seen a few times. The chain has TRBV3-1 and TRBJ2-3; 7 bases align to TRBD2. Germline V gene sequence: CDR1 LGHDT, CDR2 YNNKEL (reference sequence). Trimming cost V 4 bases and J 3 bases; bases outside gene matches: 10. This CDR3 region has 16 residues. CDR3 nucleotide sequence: TGTGCCAGCAGCCTCCAACCCGGCGGGGGAACAGATACGCAGTATTTT. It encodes CASSLQPGGGTDTQYF.

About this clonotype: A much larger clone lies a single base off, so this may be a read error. The CDR3 loop is CVSTSGTANTEAFF. The CDR3 DNA reads as TGTGTCAGCACCTCCGGGACCGCGAACACTGAAGCTTTCTTT. The chain couples TRBV6-8 to TRBJ1-1; TRBD1 might be the D (5 bases). The CDR3 length is 14 residues. Germline assignment: CDR1 MNHGY and CDR2 SAAAGT.

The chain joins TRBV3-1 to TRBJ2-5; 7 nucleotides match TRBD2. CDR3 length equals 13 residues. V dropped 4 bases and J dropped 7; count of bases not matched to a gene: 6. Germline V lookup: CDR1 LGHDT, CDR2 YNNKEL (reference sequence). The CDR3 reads CASSPSGRGTQYF. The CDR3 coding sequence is TGTGCCAGCAGCCCTAGCGGTCGTGGGACCCAGTACTTC.

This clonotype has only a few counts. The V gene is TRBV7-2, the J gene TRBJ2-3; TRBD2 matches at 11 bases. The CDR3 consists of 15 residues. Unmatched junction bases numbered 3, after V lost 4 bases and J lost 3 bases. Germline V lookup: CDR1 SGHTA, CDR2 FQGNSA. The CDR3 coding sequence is TGTGCCAGCAGCTCACGGACTAGCGGGACAGATACGCAGTATTTT. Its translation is CASSSRTSGTDTQYF.

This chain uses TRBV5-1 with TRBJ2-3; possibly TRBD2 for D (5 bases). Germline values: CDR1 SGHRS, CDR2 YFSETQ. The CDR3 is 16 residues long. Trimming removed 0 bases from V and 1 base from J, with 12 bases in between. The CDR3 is CASSLAGESGTDTQYF. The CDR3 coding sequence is TGCGCCAGCAGCTTGGCCGGGGAATCTGGCACAGATACGCAGTATTTT.

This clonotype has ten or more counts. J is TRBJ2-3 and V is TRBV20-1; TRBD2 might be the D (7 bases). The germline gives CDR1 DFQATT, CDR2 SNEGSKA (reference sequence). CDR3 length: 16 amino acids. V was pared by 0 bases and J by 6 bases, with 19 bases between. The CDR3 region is CSARDPGQGGGDTQYF. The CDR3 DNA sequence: TGCAGTGCTAGAGATCCCGGCCAGGGAGGGGGGGATACGCAGTATTTT.

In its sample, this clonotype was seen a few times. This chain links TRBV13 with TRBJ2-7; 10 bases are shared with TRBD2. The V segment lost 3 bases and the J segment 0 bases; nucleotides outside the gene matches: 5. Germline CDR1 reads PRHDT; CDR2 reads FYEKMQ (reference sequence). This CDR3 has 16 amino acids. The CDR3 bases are TGTGCCAGCAGCTTGACTAGCGGGCCAAGCTCCTACGAGCAGTACTTC. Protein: CASSLTSGPSSYEQYF.

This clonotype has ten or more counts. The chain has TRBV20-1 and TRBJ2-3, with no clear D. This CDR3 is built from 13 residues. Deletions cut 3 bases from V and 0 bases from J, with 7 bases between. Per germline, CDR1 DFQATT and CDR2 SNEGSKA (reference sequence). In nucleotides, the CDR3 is TGCAGTGCTAGGCTCGGGAGCACAGATACGCAGTATTTT. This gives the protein CSARLGSTDTQYF.

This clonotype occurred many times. The chain's CDR3 is CASSPKGLDYGYTF. In DNA form, the CDR3 reads TGTGCCAGCAGCCCCAAGGGACTCGACTATGGCTACACCTTC. The chain combines TRBV7-9 with TRBJ1-2; tentatively, D is TRBD1 (5 bases). Germline CDR1 is SEHNR and CDR2 is FQNEAQ (reference sequence). Deletions cut 5 bases from V and 3 bases from J, with 13 bases between. This CDR3 is 14 amino acids long.

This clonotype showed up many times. The chain's CDR3 is CASRQHGGKTQYF. In nucleotides, the CDR3 is TGTGCCAGCAGACAACATGGTGGGAAGACCCAGTACTTC. This sequence joins TRBV4-2 and TRBJ2-5; no clear D gene. Trimming stripped 6 bases from V and 6 bases from J, with 14 bases between. This CDR3 is 13 amino acids long. The germline gives CDR1 LGHNA, CDR2 YNFKEQ.

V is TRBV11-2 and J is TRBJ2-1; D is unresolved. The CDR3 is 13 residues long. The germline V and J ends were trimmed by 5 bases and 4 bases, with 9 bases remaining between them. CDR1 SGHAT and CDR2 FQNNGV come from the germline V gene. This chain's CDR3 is CASSPPGYNEQFF. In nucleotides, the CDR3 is TGTGCCAGCAGCCCCCCCGGGTACAATGAGCAGTTCTTC.

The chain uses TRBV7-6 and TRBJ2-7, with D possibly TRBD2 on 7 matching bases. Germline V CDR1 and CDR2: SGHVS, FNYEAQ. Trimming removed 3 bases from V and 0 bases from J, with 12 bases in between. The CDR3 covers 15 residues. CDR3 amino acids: CASSFGGGPSYEQYF. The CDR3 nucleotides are TGTGCCAGCAGCTTCGGCGGGGGCCCCTCCTACGAGCAGTACTTC.

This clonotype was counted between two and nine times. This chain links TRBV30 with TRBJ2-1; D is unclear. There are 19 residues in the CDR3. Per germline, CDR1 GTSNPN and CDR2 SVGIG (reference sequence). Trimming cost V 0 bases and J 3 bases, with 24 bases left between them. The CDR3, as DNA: TGTGCCTGGAGTGTGAAGGTGCCCCCCGAAGGTCTTTACTACAATGAGCAGTTCTTC. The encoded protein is CAWSVKVPPEGLYYNEQFF.

In nucleotides, the CDR3 is TGTGCCAGCAGCCAAGATGAAGGTTTAGATACGCAGTATTTT. This sequence encodes CASSQDEGLDTQYF. J is TRBJ2-3 and V is TRBV4-2; the D is unclear. The CDR3 has 14 amino acids. Germline V lookup: CDR1 LGHNA, CDR2 YNFKEQ. Trimming stripped 0 bases from V and 5 bases from J, with 9 bases between.

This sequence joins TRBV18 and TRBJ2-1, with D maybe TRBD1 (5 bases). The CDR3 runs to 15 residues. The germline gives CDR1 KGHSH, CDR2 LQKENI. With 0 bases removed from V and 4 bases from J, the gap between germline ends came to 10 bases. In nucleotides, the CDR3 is TGTGCCAGCTCACCACCTGCACAGGCTTACAATGAGCAGTTCTTC. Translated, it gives CASSPPAQAYNEQFF.

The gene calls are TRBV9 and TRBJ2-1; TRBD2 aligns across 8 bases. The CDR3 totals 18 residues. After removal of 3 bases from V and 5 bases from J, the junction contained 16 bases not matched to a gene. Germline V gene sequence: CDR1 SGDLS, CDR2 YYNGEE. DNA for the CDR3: TGTGCCAGCAGCGCAGATCCCCGGGGGGGAGCGGGAGACAATGAGCAGTTCTTC. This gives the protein CASSADPRGGAGDNEQFF.

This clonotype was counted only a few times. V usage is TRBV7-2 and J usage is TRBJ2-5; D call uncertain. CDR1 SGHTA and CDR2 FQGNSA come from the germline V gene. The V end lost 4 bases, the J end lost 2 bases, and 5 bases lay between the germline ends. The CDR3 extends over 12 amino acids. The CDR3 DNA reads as TGTGCCAGCAGCTCGACTCAAGAGACCCAGTACTTC. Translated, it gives CASSSTQETQYF.

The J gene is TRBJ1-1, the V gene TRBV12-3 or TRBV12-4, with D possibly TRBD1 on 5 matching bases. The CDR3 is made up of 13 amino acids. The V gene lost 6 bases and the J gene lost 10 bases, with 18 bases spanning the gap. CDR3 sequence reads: CASRQFPGSAAFF. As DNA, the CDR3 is TGTGCCAGCAGACAATTCCCAGGGAGCGCAGCTTTCTTT.

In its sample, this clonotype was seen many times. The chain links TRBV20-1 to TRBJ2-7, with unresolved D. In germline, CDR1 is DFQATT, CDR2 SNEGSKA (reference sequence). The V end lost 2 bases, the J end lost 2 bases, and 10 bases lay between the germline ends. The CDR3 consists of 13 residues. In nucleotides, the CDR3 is TGCAGTGCTAGACGGACCGGAGCCTACGAGCAGTACTTC. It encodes CSARRTGAYEQYF.

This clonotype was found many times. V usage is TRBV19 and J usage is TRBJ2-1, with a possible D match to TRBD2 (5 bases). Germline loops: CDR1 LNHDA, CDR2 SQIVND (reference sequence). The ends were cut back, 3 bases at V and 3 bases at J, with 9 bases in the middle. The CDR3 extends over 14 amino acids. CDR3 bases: TGTGCCAGTAGTATCCTTCGGGACTACAATGAGCAGTTCTTC. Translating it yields CASSILRDYNEQFF.

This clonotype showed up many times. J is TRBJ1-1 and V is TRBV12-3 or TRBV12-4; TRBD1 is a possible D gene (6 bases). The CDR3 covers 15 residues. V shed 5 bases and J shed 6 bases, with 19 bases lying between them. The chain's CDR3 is CASSRGGGLLAEAFF. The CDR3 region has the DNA TGTGCCAGCAGTAGGGGGGGAGGGTTACTTGCTGAAGCTTTCTTT.

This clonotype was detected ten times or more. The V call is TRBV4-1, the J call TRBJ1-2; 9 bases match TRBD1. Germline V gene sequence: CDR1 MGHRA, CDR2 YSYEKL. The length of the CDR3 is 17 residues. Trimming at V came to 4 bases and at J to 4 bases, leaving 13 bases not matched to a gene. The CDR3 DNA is TGCGCCAGCAGCCCTATAGCAGGGACAGGGAACTCCTATGGCTACACCTTC. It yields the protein CASSPIAGTGNSYGYTF.

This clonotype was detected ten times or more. The CDR3 reads CASRWTSGAPGEQYF. CDR3 sequence (DNA): TGTGCCAGCAGGTGGACTAGCGGGGCCCCTGGGGAGCAGTACTTC. J is TRBJ2-7 and V is TRBV12-3 or TRBV12-4; 12 bases map to TRBD2. The V segment lost 6 bases and the J segment 7 bases; nucleotides outside the gene matches: 10. The CDR3 is 15 residues long.

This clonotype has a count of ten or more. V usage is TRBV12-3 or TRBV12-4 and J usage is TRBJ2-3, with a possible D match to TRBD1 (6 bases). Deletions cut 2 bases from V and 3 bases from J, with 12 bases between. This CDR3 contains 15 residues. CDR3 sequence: CASSLSGQGTDTQYF. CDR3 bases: TGTGCCAGCAGTTTATCAGGGCAGGGGACAGATACGCAGTATTTT.

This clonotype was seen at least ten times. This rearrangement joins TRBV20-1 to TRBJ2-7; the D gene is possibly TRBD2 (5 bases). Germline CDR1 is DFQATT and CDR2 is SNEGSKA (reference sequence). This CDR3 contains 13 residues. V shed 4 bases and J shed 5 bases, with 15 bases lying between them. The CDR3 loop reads CSATRGRSDEQYF. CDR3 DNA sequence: TGCAGTGCTACACGAGGGAGATCTGACGAGCAGTACTTC.

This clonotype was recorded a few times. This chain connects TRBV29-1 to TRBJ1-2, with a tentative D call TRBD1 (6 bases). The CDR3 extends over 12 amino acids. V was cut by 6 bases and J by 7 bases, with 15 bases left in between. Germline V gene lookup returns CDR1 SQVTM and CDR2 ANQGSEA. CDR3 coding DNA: TGCAGCGTCACAAAGGGGGTCCCTGGCTACACCTTC. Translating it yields CSVTKGVPGYTF.

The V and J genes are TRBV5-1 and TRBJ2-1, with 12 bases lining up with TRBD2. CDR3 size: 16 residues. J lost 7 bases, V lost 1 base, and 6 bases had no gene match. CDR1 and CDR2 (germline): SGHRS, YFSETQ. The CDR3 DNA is TGCGCCAGCAGCTTGACCCTAGCGGGAGGGCCAAATGAGCAGTTCTTC. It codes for CASSLTLAGGPNEQFF.